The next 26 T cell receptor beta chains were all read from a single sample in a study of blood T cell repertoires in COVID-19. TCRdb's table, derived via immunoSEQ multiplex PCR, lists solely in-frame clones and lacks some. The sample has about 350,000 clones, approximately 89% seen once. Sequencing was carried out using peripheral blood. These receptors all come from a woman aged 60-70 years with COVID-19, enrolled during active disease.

The CDR3 reads CASSPLGPDFIGGEKLFF. CDR3 sequence (DNA): TGTGCCAGCTCACCACTCGGCCCGGACTTCATCGGCGGTGAAAAACTGTTTTTT. The V gene is TRBV18, the J gene TRBJ1-4, with D hard to call. Germline V gene lookup returns CDR1 KGHSH and CDR2 LQKENI. The CDR3 has 18 amino acids. With 1 base removed from V and 7 bases from J, the gap between germline ends came to 22 bases.

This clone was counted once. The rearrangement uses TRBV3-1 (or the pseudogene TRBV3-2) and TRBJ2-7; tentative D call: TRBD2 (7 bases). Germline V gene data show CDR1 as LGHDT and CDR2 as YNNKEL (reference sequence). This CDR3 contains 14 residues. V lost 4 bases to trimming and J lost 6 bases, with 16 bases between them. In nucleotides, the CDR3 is TGTGCCAGCAGCCCGATAGGGGGGGCGTTCGAGCAGTACTTC. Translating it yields CASSPIGGAFEQYF.

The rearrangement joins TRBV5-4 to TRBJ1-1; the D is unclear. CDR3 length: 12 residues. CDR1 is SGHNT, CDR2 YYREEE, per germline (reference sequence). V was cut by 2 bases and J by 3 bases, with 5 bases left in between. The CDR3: CASSFRDTEAFF. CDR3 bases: TGTGCCAGCAGCTTCCGGGACACTGAAGCTTTCTTT.

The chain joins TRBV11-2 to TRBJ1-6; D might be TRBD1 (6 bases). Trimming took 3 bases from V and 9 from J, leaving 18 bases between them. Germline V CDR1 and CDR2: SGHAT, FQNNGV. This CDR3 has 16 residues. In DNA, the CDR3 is TGTGCCAGCAGCTTGATCCAGGGGTTGGCCGGTTCACCCCTCCACTTT. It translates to CASSLIQGLAGSPLHF.

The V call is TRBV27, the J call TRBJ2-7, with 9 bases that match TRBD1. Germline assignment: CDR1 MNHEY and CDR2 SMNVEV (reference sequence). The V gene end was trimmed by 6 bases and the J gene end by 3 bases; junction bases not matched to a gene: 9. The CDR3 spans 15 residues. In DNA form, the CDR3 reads TGTGCCAGCAGCCACCGGGACAGGGTCAACTACGAGCAGTACTTC. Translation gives CASSHRDRVNYEQYF.

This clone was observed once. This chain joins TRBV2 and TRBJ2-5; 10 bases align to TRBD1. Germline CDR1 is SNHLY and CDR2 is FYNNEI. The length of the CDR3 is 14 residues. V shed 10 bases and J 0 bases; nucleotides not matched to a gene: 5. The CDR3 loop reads CATRQGAYQETQYF. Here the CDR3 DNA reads TGTGCCACCCGACAGGGGGCTTACCAAGAGACCCAGTACTTC.

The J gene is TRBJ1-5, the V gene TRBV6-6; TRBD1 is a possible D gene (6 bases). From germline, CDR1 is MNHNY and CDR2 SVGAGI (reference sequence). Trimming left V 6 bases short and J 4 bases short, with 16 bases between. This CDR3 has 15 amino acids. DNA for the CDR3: TGTGCCAGCAGCCGACAGGCTGTTGGGAATCAGCCCCAGCATTTT. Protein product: CASSRQAVGNQPQHF.

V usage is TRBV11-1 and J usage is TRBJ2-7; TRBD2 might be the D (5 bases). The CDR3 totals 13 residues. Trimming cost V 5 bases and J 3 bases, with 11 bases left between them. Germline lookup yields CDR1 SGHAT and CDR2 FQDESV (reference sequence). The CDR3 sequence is CASSRGPFYEQYF. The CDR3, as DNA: TGTGCCAGCAGCCGAGGGCCCTTCTACGAGCAGTACTTC.

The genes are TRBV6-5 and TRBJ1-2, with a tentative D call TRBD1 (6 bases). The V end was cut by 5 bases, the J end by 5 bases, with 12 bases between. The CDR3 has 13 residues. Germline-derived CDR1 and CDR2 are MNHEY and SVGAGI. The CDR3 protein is CASSPRGRYGYTF. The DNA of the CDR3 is TGTGCCAGCAGTCCCAGGGGACGATATGGCTACACCTTC.

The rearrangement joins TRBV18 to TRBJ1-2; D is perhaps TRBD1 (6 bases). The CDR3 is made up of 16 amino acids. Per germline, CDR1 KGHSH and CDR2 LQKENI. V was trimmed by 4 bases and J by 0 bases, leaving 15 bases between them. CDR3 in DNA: TGTGCCAGCTCACTTCCTGGGACATGGACTAACTATGGCTACACCTTC. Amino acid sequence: CASSLPGTWTNYGYTF.

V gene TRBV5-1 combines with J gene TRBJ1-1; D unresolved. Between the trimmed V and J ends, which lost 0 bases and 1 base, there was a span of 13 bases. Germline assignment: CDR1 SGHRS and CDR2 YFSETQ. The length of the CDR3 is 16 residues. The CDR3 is CASSLEMGRGNTEAFF. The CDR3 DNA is TGCGCCAGCAGCTTGGAAATGGGCCGGGGGAACACTGAAGCTTTCTTT.

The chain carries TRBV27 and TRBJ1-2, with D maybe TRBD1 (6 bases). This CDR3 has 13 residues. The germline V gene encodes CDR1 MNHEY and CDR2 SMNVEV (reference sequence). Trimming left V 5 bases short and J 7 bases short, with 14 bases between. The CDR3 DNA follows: TGTGCCAGCAGTCGAGAAGACAGGCTTGGCTACACCTTC. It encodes CASSREDRLGYTF.

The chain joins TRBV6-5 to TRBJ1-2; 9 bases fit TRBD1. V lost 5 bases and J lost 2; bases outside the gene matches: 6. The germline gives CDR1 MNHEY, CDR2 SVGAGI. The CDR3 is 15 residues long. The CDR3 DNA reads TGTGCCAGCAGTAAAACAGGGGGCGCAAACTATGGCTACACCTTC. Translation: CASSKTGGANYGYTF.

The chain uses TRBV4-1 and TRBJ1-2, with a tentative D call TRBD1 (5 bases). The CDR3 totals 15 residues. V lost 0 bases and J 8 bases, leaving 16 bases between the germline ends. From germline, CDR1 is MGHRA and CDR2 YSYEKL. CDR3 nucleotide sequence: TGCGCCAGCAGCCAAGATTTAGCAGGGTTCGGAGGCTACACCTTC. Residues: CASSQDLAGFGGYTF.

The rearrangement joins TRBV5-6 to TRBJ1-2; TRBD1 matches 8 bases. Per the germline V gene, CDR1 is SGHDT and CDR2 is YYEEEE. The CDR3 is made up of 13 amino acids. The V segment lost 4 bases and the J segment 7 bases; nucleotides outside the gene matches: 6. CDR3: CASSLTGEGGYTF. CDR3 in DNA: TGTGCCAGCAGCCTGACAGGGGAAGGTGGCTACACCTTC.

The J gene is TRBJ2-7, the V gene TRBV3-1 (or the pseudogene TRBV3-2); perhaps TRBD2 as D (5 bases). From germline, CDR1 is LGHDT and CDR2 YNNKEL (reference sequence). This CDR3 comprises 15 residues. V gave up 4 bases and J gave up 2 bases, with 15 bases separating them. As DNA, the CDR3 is TGTGCCAGCAGCCCCCGGGTAGCGACGGCCTACGAGCAGTACTTC. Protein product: CASSPRVATAYEQYF.

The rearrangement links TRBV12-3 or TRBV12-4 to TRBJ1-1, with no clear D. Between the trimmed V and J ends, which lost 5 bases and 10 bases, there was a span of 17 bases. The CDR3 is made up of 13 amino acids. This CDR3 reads CASSPQGGRRAFF. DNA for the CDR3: TGTGCCAGCAGTCCTCAAGGAGGGCGTAGAGCTTTCTTT.

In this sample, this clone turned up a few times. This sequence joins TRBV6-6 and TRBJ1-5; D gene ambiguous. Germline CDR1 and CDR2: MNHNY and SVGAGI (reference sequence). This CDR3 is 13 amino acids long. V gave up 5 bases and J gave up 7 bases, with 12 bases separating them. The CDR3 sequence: CASSPPAGQPQHF. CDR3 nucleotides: TGTGCCAGCAGTCCTCCCGCGGGGCAGCCCCAGCATTTT.

The CDR3 sequence is CASSSLTVNTEAFF. The CDR3 nucleotides are TGTGCCAGCAGCTCCCTGACAGTGAACACTGAAGCTTTCTTT. V and J are TRBV5-5 and TRBJ1-1; D is perhaps TRBD1 (5 bases). CDR1 SGHKS and CDR2 YYEKEE come from the germline V gene (reference sequence). This CDR3 contains 14 residues. The ends were cut back, 3 bases at V and 0 bases at J, with 9 bases in the middle.

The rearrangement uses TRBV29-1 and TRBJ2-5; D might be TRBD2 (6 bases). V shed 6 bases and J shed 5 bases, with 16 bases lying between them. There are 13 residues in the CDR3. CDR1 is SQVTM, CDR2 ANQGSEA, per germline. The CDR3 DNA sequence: TGCAGCGTCACACCGGGGGTAACGGAGACCCAGTACTTC. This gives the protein CSVTPGVTETQYF.

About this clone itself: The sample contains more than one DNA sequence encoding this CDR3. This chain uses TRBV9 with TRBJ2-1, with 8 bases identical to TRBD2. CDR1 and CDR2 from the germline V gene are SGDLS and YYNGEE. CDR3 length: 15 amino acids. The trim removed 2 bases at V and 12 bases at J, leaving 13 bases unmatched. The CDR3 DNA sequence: TGTGCCAGCAGCGTCCGGCCCAGCGGGGGAGTTGGGCAGTTCTTC. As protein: CASSVRPSGGVGQFF.

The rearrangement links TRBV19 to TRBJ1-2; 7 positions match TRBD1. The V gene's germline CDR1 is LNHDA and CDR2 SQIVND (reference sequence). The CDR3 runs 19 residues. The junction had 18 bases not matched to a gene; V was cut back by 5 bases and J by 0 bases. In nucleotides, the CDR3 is TGTGCCAGTAGTGTACTGTCCTGGGACAGCCAAAACCCTAACTATGGCTACACCTTC. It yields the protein CASSVLSWDSQNPNYGYTF.

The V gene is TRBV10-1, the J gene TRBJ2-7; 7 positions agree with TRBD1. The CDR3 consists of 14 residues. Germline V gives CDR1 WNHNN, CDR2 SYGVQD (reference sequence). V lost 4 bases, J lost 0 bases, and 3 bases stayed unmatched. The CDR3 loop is CASSAGQTSYEQYF. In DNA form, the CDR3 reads TGCGCCAGCAGTGCGGGACAGACCTCCTACGAGCAGTACTTC.

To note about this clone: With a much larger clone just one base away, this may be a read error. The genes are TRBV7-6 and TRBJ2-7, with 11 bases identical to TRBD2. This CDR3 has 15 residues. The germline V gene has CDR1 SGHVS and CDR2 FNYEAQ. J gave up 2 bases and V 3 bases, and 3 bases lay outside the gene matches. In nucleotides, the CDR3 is TGTGCCAGCAGCTTCGGGACTAGCGGCACCTACGAGCAGTACTTC. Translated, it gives CASSFGTSGTYEQYF.

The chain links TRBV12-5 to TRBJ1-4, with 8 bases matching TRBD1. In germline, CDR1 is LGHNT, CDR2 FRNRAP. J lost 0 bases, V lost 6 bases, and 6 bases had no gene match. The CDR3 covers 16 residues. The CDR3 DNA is TGTGCTAGTGGCCGGACAGGGCCGGCAACTAATGAAAAACTGTTTTTT. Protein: CASGRTGPATNEKLFF. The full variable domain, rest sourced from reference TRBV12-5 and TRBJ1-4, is DARVTQTPRHKVTEMGQEVTMRCQPILGHNTVFWYRQTMMQGLELLAYFRNRAPLDDSGMPKDRFSAEMPDATLATLKIQPSEPRDSAVYFCASGRTGPATNEKLFFGSGTQLSVL.

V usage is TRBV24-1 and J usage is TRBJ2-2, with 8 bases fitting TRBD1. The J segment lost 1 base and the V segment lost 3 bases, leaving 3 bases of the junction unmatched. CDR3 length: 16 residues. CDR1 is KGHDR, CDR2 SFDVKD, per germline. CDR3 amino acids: CATSDPGTGNTGELFF. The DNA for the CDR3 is TGTGCCACCAGTGATCCCGGGACAGGGAACACCGGGGAGCTGTTTTTT.